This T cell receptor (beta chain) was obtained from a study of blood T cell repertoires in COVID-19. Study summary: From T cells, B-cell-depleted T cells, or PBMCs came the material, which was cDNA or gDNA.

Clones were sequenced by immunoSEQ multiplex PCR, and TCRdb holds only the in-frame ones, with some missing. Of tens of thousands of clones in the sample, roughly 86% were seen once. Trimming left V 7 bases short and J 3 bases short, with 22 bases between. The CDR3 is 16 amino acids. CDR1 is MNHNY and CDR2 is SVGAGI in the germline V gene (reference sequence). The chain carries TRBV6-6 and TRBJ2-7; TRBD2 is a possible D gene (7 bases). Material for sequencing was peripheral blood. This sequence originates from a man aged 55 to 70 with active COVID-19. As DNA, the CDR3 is TGTGCCAGCACCCAAGGGAATAAAGGGGGGGGCTACGAGCAGTACTTC. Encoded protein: CASTQGNKGGGYEQYF.